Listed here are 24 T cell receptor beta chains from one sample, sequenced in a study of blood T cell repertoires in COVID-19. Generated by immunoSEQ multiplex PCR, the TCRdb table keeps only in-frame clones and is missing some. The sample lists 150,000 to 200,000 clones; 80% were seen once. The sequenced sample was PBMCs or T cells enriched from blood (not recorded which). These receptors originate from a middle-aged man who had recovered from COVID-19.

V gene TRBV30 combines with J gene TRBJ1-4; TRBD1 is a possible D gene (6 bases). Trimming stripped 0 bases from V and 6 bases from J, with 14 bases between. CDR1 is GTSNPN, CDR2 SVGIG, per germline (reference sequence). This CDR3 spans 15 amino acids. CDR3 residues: CAWSVSGGRHEKLFF. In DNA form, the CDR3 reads TGTGCCTGGAGTGTCAGCGGGGGGCGACATGAAAAACTGTTTTTT.

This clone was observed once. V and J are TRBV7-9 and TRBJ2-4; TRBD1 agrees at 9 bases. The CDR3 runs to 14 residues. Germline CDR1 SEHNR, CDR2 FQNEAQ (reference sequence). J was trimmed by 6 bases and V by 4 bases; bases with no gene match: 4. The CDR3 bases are TGTGCCAGCAGCTCCCCGGGACAGGGAAACATTCAGTACTTC. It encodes CASSSPGQGNIQYF. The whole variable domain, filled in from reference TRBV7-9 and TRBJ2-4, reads DTGVSQNPRHKITKRGQNVTFRCDPISEHNRLYWYRQTLGQGPEFLTYFQNEAQLEKSRLLSDRFSAERPKGSFSTLEIQRTEQGDSAMYLCASSSPGQGNIQYFGAGTRLSVL.

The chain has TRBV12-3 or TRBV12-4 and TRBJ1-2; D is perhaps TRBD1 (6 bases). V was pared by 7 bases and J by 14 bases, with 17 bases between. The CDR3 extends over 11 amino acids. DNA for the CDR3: TGTGCCAGCATATTGACAGGCCCAAAGACCTTC. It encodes CASILTGPKTF.

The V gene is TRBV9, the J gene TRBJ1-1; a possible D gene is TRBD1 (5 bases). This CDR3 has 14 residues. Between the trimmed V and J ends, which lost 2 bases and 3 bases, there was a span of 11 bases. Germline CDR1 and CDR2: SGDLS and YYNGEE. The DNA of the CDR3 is TGTGCCAGCAGCGTCCAAATCAGGGACACTGAAGCTTTCTTT. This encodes CASSVQIRDTEAFF.

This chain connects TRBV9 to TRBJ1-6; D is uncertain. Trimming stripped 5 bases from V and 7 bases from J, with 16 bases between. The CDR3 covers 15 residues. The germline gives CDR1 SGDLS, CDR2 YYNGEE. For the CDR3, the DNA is TGTGCCAGCAGGACTTGGCCTGACGAGAATTCACCCCTCCACTTT. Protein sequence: CASRTWPDENSPLHF.

The CDR3 protein is CSVQQGSGYTF. CDR3 nucleotide sequence: TGCAGCGTACAACAGGGCAGCGGCTACACCTTC. The chain combines TRBV29-1 with TRBJ1-2, with a tentative D call TRBD1 (6 bases). From germline, CDR1 is SQVTM and CDR2 ANQGSEA. The CDR3 length is 11 residues. The V end lost 6 bases, the J end lost 8 bases, and 13 bases lay between the germline ends.

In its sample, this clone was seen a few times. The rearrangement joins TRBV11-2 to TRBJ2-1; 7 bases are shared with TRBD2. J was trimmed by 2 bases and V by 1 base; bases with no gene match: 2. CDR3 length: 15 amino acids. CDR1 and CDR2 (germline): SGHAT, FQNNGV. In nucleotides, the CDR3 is TGTGCCAGCAGCTTAGGGCTAGCGGCCTACAATGAGCAGTTCTTC. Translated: CASSLGLAAYNEQFF. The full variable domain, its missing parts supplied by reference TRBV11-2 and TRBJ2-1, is EAGVAQSPRYKIIEKRQSVAFWCNPISGHATLYWYQQILGQGPKLLIQFQNNGVVDDSQLPKDRFSAERLKGVDSTLKIQPAKLEDSAVYLCASSLGLAAYNEQFFGPGTRLTVL.

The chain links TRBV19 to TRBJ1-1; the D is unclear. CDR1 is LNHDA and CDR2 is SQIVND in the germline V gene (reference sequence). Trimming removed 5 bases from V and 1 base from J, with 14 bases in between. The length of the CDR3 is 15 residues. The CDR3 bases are TGTGCCAGTAGTCCGATCACGGTACCGAACACTGAAGCTTTCTTT. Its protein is CASSPITVPNTEAFF. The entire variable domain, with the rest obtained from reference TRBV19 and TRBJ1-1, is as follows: DGGITQSPKYLFRKEGQNVTLSCEQNLNHDAMYWYRQDPGQGLRLIYYSQIVNDFQKGDIAEGYSVSREKKESFPLTVTSAQKNPTAFYLCASSPITVPNTEAFFGQGTRLTVV.

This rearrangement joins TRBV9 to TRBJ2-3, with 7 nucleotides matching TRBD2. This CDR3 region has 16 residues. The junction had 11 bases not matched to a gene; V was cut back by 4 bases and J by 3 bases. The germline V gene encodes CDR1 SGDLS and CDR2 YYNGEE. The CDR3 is CASSPRWDYRTDTQYF. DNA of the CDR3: TGTGCCAGCAGCCCACGGTGGGACTACCGTACAGATACGCAGTATTTT.

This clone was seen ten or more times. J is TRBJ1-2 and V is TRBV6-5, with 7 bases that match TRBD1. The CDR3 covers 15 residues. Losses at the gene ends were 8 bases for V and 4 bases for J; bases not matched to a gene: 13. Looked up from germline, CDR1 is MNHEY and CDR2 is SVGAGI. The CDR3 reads CASSHAGQPLYGYTF. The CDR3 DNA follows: TGTGCCAGCTCCCACGCGGGACAGCCTCTCTATGGCTACACCTTC.

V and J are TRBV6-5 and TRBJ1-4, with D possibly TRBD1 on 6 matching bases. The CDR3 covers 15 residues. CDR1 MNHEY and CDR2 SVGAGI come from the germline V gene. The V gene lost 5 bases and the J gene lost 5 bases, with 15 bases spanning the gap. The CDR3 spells CASSPQGGGNEKLFF. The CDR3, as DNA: TGTGCCAGCAGTCCACAGGGCGGAGGCAATGAAAAACTGTTTTTT.

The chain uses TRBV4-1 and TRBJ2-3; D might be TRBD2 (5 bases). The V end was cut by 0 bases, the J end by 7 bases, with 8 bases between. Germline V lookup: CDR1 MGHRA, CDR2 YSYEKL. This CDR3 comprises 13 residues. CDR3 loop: CASSQDGEYTQYF. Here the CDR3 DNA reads TGCGCCAGCAGCCAAGATGGGGAGTATACGCAGTATTTT.

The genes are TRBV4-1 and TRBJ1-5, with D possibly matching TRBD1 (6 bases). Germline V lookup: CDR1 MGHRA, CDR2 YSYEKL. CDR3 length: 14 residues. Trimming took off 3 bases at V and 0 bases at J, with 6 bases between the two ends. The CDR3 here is CASSQGASNQPQHF. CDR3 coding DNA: TGCGCCAGCAGCCAGGGGGCTAGCAATCAGCCCCAGCATTTT.

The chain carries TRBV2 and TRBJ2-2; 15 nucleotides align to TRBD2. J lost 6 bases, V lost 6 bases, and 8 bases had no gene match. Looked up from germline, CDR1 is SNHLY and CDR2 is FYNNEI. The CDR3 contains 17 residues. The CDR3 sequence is CASSPGLAGGRAGELFF. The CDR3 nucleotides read TGTGCCAGCAGCCCGGGACTAGCGGGGGGTAGGGCCGGGGAGCTGTTTTTT.

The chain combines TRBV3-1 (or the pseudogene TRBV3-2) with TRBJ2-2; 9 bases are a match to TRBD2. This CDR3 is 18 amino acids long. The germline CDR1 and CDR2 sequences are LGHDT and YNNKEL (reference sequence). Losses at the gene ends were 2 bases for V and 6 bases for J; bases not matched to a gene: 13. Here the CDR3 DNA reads TGTGCCAGCAGCCAAACCGGGCGGGGGGGTGTTCTGGCCGGGGAGCTGTTTTTT. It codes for CASSQTGRGGVLAGELFF.

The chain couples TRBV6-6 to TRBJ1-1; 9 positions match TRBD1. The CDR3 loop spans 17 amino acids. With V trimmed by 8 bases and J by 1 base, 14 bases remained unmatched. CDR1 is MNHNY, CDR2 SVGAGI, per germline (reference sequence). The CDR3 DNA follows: TGTGCCAGCGGTCCCCTCGGGACAGGGACAAAGAACACTGAAGCTTTCTTT. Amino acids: CASGPLGTGTKNTEAFF.

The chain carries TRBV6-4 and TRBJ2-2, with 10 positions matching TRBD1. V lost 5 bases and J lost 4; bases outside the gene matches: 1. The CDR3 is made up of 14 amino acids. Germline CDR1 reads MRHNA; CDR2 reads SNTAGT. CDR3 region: CASSRDRGTGELFF. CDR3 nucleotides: TGTGCCAGCAGTCGGGACAGGGGCACCGGGGAGCTGTTTTTT.

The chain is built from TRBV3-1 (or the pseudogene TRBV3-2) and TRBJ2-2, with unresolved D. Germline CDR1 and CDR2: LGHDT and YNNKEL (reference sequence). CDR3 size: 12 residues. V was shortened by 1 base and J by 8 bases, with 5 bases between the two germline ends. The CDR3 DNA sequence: TGTGCCAGCAGCCAAGGTCCGGGGGAGCTGTTTTTT. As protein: CASSQGPGELFF.

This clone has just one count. The CDR3 nucleotides are TGTGCCAGCAGCACCGGGACTGCCTTGAACACTGAAGCTTTCTTT. Protein: CASSTGTALNTEAFF. This chain connects TRBV7-2 to TRBJ1-1, with D tentatively TRBD1 (5 bases). From germline, CDR1 is SGHTA and CDR2 FQGNSA. V lost 5 bases to trimming and J lost 0 bases, with 13 bases between them. This CDR3 is 15 amino acids long.

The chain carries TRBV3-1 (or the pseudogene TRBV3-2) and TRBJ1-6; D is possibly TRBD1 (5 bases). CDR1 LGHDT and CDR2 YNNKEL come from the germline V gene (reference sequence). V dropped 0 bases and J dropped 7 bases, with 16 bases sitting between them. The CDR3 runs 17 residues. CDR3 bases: TGTGCCAGCAGCCAAGATTCAGCGGGGGTGCTGAATTCACCCCTCCACTTT. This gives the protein CASSQDSAGVLNSPLHF.

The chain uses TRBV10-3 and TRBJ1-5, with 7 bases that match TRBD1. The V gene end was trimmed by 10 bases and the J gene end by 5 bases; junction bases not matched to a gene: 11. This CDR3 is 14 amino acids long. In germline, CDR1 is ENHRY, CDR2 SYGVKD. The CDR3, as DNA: TGTGCCACGACCGTAGGGGGCGGATATCAGCCCCAGCATTTT. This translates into CATTVGGGYQPQHF.

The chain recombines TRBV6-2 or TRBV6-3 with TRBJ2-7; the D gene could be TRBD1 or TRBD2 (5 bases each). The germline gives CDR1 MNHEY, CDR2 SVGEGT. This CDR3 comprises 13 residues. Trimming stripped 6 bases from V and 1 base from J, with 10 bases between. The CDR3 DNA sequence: TGTGCCAGCAGCCTAGCAGGGTCCTACGAGCAGTACGTC. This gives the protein CASSLAGSYEQYV.

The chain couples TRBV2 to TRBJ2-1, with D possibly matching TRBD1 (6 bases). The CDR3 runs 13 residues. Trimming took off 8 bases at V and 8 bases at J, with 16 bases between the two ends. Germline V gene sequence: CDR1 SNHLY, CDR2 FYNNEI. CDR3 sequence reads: CASRTGWIDEQFF. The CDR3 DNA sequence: TGTGCCAGCCGCACAGGGTGGATCGATGAGCAGTTCTTC.

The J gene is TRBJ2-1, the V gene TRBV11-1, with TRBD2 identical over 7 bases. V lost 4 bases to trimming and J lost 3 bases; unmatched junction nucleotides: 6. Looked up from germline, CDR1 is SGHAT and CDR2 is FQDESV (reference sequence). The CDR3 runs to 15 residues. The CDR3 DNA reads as TGTGCCAGCAGCTCCCTAGCGGCGGTCTACAATGAGCAGTTCTTC. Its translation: CASSSLAAVYNEQFF.